This T cell receptor (beta chain) was sequenced for a study of T cell repertoires in cytomegalovirus infection. V shed 2 bases and J shed 7 bases, with 14 bases lying between them. The CDR3 extends over 14 amino acids. CDR1 is SGHTA and CDR2 is FQGNSA in the germline V gene. This clonotype was picked up many times. TCRdb reprocessed the reads with MiXCR, giving one entry per CDR3 protein. This sample has around 530,000 distinct CDR3 sequences; roughly 29% occur once, and the top ten carry roughly 13%. The sample taken for sequencing was PBMCs. V is TRBV7-2 and J is TRBJ2-5, with D possibly being TRBD2 (5 bases). The clonotype originates from a human donor in good health (CMV status not recorded). Some clones in this sample may be carry-over from other donors' samples. Here the CDR3 reads CASSLSFGEGTQYF. Written as DNA, the CDR3 is TGTGCCAGCAGCTTAAGTTTTGGCGAGGGGACCCAGTACTTC.